The 29 T cell receptor beta chains given below trace back to one sample, sequenced in a study of blood T cell repertoires in COVID-19. The protocol was immunoSEQ multiplex PCR, while the TCRdb copy is restricted to in-frame clones and leaves out a portion. The table has more than 200,000 clones, 85% to 90% seen once. Sample: peripheral blood. The receptors come from a man aged 50 or older with COVID-19, enrolled during active disease.

The gene calls are TRBV5-1 and TRBJ2-1, with 8 bases aligning to TRBD2. Germline loops: CDR1 SGHRS, CDR2 YFSETQ. Unmatched junction bases numbered 9, after V lost 3 bases and J lost 4 bases. This CDR3 has 16 amino acids. The CDR3 nucleotides read TGCGCCAGCAGCTGGCAAGCGGGAGTATTGTACAATGAGCAGTTCTTC. This gives the protein CASSWQAGVLYNEQFF.

This chain uses TRBV28 with TRBJ1-4; 8 bases agree with TRBD1. This CDR3 is 15 amino acids long. Losses at the gene ends were 3 bases for V and 8 bases for J; bases not matched to a gene: 8. Per germline, CDR1 MDHEN and CDR2 SYDVKM. DNA for the CDR3: TGTGCCAGCAGTTTGGTGGGCCAGGGGGCGGAAAAACTGTTTTTT. It specifies CASSLVGQGAEKLFF.

The chain combines TRBV9 with TRBJ2-1; no clear D gene. Germline loops: CDR1 SGDLS, CDR2 YYNGEE. The CDR3 covers 15 residues. Deletions cut 4 bases from V and 5 bases from J, with 16 bases between. The CDR3 coding sequence is TGTGCCAGCAGCCCTCGAGTAGTGGGCCACAATGAGCAGTTCTTC. This translates into CASSPRVVGHNEQFF.

The chain employs TRBV30 and TRBJ2-7; 10 bases agree with TRBD2. Looked up from germline, CDR1 is GTSNPN and CDR2 is SVGIG (reference sequence). V lost 7 bases to trimming and J lost 4 bases; unmatched junction nucleotides: 7. This CDR3 spans 13 amino acids. CDR3 loop: CASSLAGFYEQYF. CDR3 nucleotides: TGTGCCTCCTCACTAGCGGGGTTTTACGAGCAGTACTTC.

This chain connects TRBV19 to TRBJ1-2; the D gene is possibly TRBD1 (6 bases). Trimming pared 5 bases from V and 2 bases from J, leaving 9 bases between. CDR3 length: 13 amino acids. Germline-derived CDR1 and CDR2 are LNHDA and SQIVND (reference sequence). The DNA of the CDR3 is TGTGCCAGTAGTTCAACAGGGAACTATGGCTACACCTTC. Translated: CASSSTGNYGYTF.

The gene calls are TRBV5-4 and TRBJ2-1, with no clear D. In germline, CDR1 is SGHNT, CDR2 YYREEE (reference sequence). The ends were cut back, 4 bases at V and 4 bases at J, with 9 bases in the middle. The CDR3 spans 13 residues. The DNA of the CDR3 is TGTGCCAGCAGCCCACAGAGTTACAATGAGCAGTTCTTC. Protein: CASSPQSYNEQFF.

The CDR3 protein is CASSLYGATNEKLFF. CDR3 bases: TGTGCCAGCTCACTTTACGGGGCAACTAATGAAAAACTGTTTTTT. V gene TRBV18 combines with J gene TRBJ1-4; no reliable D call. Germline lookup yields CDR1 KGHSH and CDR2 LQKENI. V was cut by 4 bases and J by 0 bases, with 9 bases left in between. The CDR3 totals 15 residues. The full variable domain, rest sourced from reference TRBV18 and TRBJ1-4, is NAGVMQNPRHLVRRRGQEARLRCSPMKGHSHVYWYRQLPEEGLKFMVYLQKENIIDESGMPKERFSAEFPKEGPSILRIQQVVRGDSAAYFCASSLYGATNEKLFFGSGTQLSVL.

The J gene is TRBJ2-1, the V gene TRBV6-4; the match to TRBD2 covers 11 bases. This CDR3 has 17 amino acids. Germline V gene lookup returns CDR1 MRHNA and CDR2 SNTAGT. The trim removed 0 bases at V and 4 bases at J, leaving 5 bases unmatched. The CDR3 region has the DNA TGTGCCAGCAGTGACTCGAGTAGCGGGAGGGGGTACAATGAGCAGTTCTTC. It encodes CASSDSSSGRGYNEQFF.

The V and J genes are TRBV12-3 or TRBV12-4 and TRBJ2-7; perhaps TRBD2 as D (5 bases). Trimming took off 4 bases at V and 13 bases at J, with 8 bases between the two ends. This CDR3 has 9 amino acids. CDR3 coding DNA: TGTGCCAGCAGTTCGGAGGCATACTTC. Translating gives CASSSEAYF.

This rearrangement joins TRBV9 to TRBJ2-3; D not certain. V was cut by 0 bases and J by 6 bases, with 8 bases left in between. The CDR3 extends over 13 amino acids. Germline CDR1 is SGDLS and CDR2 is YYNGEE. CDR3 protein: CASSVAVTDTQYF. Here the CDR3 DNA reads TGTGCCAGCAGCGTAGCCGTCACTGATACGCAGTATTTT. Filled out from reference TRBV9 and TRBJ2-3, the complete variable domain reads DSGVTQTPKHLITATGQRVTLRCSPRSGDLSVYWYQQSLDQGLQFLIQYYNGEERAKGNILERFSAQQFPDLHSELNLSSLELGDSALYFCASSVAVTDTQYFGPGTRLTVL.

V and J are TRBV19 and TRBJ1-1; D is uncertain. The CDR3 covers 14 residues. Germline V gene data show CDR1 as LNHDA and CDR2 as SQIVND (reference sequence). Trimming left V 7 bases short and J 4 bases short, with 16 bases between. The CDR3 bases are TGTGCCAGTATTAATCTCCGGGAGGGCACTGAAGCTTTCTTT. The encoded protein is CASINLREGTEAFF.

CDR3 loop: CASSLGQGCDSRGYTF. CDR3 DNA: TGTGCCAGCAGCTTGGGACAGGGATGTGACTCCCGTGGCTACACCTTC. The chain carries TRBV7-2 and TRBJ1-2, with 9 bases matching TRBD1. V dropped 3 bases and J dropped 7; count of bases not matched to a gene: 12. Germline V lookup: CDR1 SGHTA, CDR2 FQGNSA. This CDR3 spans 16 amino acids. The full variable domain, completed using reference TRBV7-2 and TRBJ1-2, is GAGVSQSPSNKVTEKGKDVELRCDPISGHTALYWYRQSLGQGLEFLIYFQGNSAPDKSGLPSDRFSAERTGGSVSTLTIQRTQQEDSAVYLCASSLGQGCDSRGYTFGSGTRLTVV.

This chain links TRBV10-3 with TRBJ2-1, with 13 nucleotides matching TRBD2. This CDR3 comprises 13 residues. The germline V gene has CDR1 ENHRY and CDR2 SYGVKD. V was pared by 11 bases and J by 7 bases, with 5 bases of the junction left unmatched. The chain's CDR3 is CAVTSGRGNEQFF. In nucleotides, the CDR3 is TGTGCCGTAACTAGCGGGAGGGGGAATGAGCAGTTCTTC.

The chain combines TRBV19 with TRBJ1-1; 9 nucleotides align to TRBD1. V trimming: 4 bases; J trimming: 6 bases; junction bases outside the gene matches: 12. The CDR3 covers 16 residues. Germline values: CDR1 LNHDA, CDR2 SQIVND (reference sequence). CDR3 nucleotide sequence: TGTGCCAGTAGTAAGAATTCCGGGACAGGGTACGCTGAAGCTTTCTTT. Its translation: CASSKNSGTGYAEAFF.

This rearrangement joins TRBV11-3 to TRBJ1-1; D unclear. V was cut by 1 base and J by 4 bases, with 10 bases left in between. Germline CDR1 is SGHNT and CDR2 is YENEEA. This CDR3 has 14 residues. CDR3 DNA: TGTGCCAGCAGCTTAGGGGAGGGAGGCACTGAAGCTTTCTTT. Its translation is CASSLGEGGTEAFF.

This clone came up a few times. This chain uses TRBV7-3 with TRBJ2-2; D may be TRBD1 (7 bases). The V end was cut by 2 bases, the J end by 4 bases, with 14 bases between. The CDR3 is 16 amino acids. Germline CDR1 is SGHTA and CDR2 is FQGTGA. CDR3 nucleotides: TGTGCCAGCAGCTTAGGACCAGGGGGAGGCACCGGGGAGCTGTTTTTT. Protein sequence: CASSLGPGGGTGELFF.

The chain has TRBV29-1 and TRBJ2-1, with a tentative D call TRBD2 (6 bases). V lost 2 bases, J lost 8 bases, and 10 bases lay in between. This CDR3 has 12 residues. Germline V gene sequence: CDR1 SQVTM, CDR2 ANQGSEA. CDR3 in amino acids: CSVEWGGDEQFF. The CDR3 nucleotides are TGCAGCGTTGAATGGGGCGGGGATGAGCAGTTCTTC.

The CDR3 region is CASSIEVSGGDEQFF. For the CDR3, the DNA is TGTGCCAGTAGTATAGAGGTTAGCGGGGGAGATGAGCAGTTCTTC. The chain carries TRBV19 and TRBJ2-1; the match to TRBD2 covers 9 bases. After removal of 0 bases from V and 8 bases from J, the junction contained 5 bases not matched to a gene. The germline CDR1 and CDR2 sequences are LNHDA and SQIVND (reference sequence). The CDR3 is made up of 15 amino acids.

The V call is TRBV18, the J call TRBJ1-5; 7 bases are a match to TRBD1. The germline CDR1 and CDR2 sequences are KGHSH and LQKENI. The trim removed 5 bases at V and 2 bases at J, leaving 6 bases unmatched. The CDR3 is 15 residues long. CDR3 DNA sequence: TGTGCCAGCTCAACAGGGGCCCTGGGCAATCAGCCCCAGCATTTT. Translated: CASSTGALGNQPQHF.

The chain links TRBV5-1 to TRBJ2-5; D might be TRBD1 (6 bases). The CDR3 is made up of 14 amino acids. With 2 bases removed from V and 2 bases from J, the gap between germline ends came to 10 bases. Germline V CDR1 and CDR2: SGHRS, YFSETQ. CDR3 DNA sequence: TGCGCCAGCAGCTTAGGGACACCTCAAGAGACCCAGTACTTC. Its translation: CASSLGTPQETQYF.

The CDR3 sequence: CASSPVAGSYNEQFF. The CDR3 nucleotides read TGTGCCAGCAGCCCAGTAGCGGGTTCCTACAATGAGCAGTTCTTC. The chain joins TRBV9 to TRBJ2-1, with TRBD2 matching 7 bases. Trimming cost V 4 bases and J 1 base; bases outside gene matches: 5. The CDR3 runs 15 residues. Germline lookup yields CDR1 SGDLS and CDR2 YYNGEE.

This rearrangement joins TRBV12-3 or TRBV12-4 to TRBJ2-7; D might be TRBD2 (6 bases). This CDR3 spans 13 amino acids. With 0 bases removed from V and 3 bases from J, the gap between germline ends came to 6 bases. CDR3 sequence: CASSLAGGYEQYF. The CDR3 DNA sequence: TGTGCCAGCAGTTTAGCGGGAGGCTACGAGCAGTACTTC.

The chain carries TRBV18 and TRBJ1-1, with D possibly matching TRBD1 (5 bases). V was clipped by 1 base and J by 5 bases, with 23 bases between them. This CDR3 spans 18 amino acids. CDR1 is KGHSH and CDR2 is LQKENI in the germline V gene. CDR3 DNA sequence: TGTGCCAGCTCACCACGATCGGACAACTCGCCCCTGGGGACTGAAGCTTTCTTT. Its translation is CASSPRSDNSPLGTEAFF.

This clone was seen more than once but under ten times. V usage is TRBV5-1 and J usage is TRBJ1-4; 8 bases are a match to TRBD1. V lost 3 bases to trimming and J lost 7 bases; unmatched junction nucleotides: 8. Germline loops: CDR1 SGHRS, CDR2 YFSETQ. CDR3 length: 15 amino acids. The CDR3 sequence is CASSSGQGSREKLFF. CDR3 bases: TGCGCCAGCAGCTCTGGACAGGGCAGTCGTGAAAAACTGTTTTTT.

The DNA of the CDR3 is TGTGCCAGCAGCTCGGGACACAGCACAGATACGCAGTATTTT. Translation gives CASSSGHSTDTQYF. V usage is TRBV7-9 and J usage is TRBJ2-3; D may be TRBD1 (6 bases). Germline CDR1 SEHNR, CDR2 FQNEAQ (reference sequence). With 4 bases removed from V and 0 bases from J, the gap between germline ends came to 8 bases. The length of the CDR3 is 14 residues.

This clone showed up just once. The chain carries TRBV27 and TRBJ2-1; a weak D match, TRBD2 (5 bases). This CDR3 contains 15 residues. Germline values: CDR1 MNHEY, CDR2 SMNVEV (reference sequence). Trimming removed 2 bases at V and 8 bases at J, with 16 bases between. For the CDR3, the DNA is TGTGCCAGCAGTTTAAAGTCGGGATCCAATTATGAGCAGTTCTTC. Protein: CASSLKSGSNYEQFF.

This chain connects TRBV3-1 (or the pseudogene TRBV3-2) to TRBJ2-1; weak D call: TRBD1 (5 bases). Germline CDR1 reads LGHDT; CDR2 reads YNNKEL (reference sequence). There are 14 residues in the CDR3. The germline V and J ends were trimmed by 2 bases and 3 bases, with 8 bases remaining between them. As DNA, the CDR3 is TGTGCCAGCAGCCAACGCAGGGACTACAATGAGCAGTTCTTC. This translates into CASSQRRDYNEQFF.

In this sample, this clone turned up once. The V and J genes are TRBV19 and TRBJ2-3; D might be TRBD2 (5 bases). Trimming took 3 bases from V and 4 from J, leaving 17 bases between them. The germline CDR1 and CDR2 sequences are LNHDA and SQIVND (reference sequence). This CDR3 has 16 residues. The CDR3 reads CASSIEGSNRPDTQYF. DNA for the CDR3: TGTGCCAGTAGTATTGAGGGAAGCAACCGCCCAGATACGCAGTATTTT.

This clone was seen once. The CDR3 region is CASSLRDRDRPNYGYTF. For the CDR3, the DNA is TGTGCCAGCAGCTTACGGGACAGGGATCGGCCTAACTATGGCTACACCTTC. This chain connects TRBV7-9 to TRBJ1-2; 9 nucleotides match TRBD1. J was trimmed by 0 bases and V by 2 bases; bases with no gene match: 7. The CDR3 length is 17 residues. Per germline, CDR1 SEHNR and CDR2 FQNEAQ (reference sequence).